This T cell receptor beta chain was observed in a study of radiation and T cells in renal cell carcinoma (dated by TCRdb to between 2020 and 2021). Background on the whole study: Samples were obtained from a clinical trial, in which 15 Gy stereotactic body radiation therapy was delivered to primary renal cell carcinomas and nephrectomy was performed 4 weeks later. A total of roughly 3,900,000 unique CDR3 nucleotide sequences, encoding 2.7 million or so unique CDR3 amino acid sequences, were found across all 50 or so samples. In total, 53 samples underwent TCR beta sequencing: around 25 tumors plus 27 peripheral blood samples.

In regard to this clone: Its recognized antigen is unknown. No much larger clonotype is one base removed from it; base qualities were not supplied.

Broader findings and caveats from the paper: Tracking of blood repertoire dynamics stopped at about 27 days after treatment, with no follow-up past that point. In blood, the top tumor clonotypes increased between baseline and 2 weeks post-radiation and then shrank by 4 weeks, which suggests that tumor-resident clones expanded only transiently. Because pretreatment tumor biopsies were not available, the baseline intratumoral presence of clonotypes could not be determined. Effects of radiation dose or scheduling on the TCR repertoire could not be addressed with the single-armed trial design.

The immunoSEQ kit was used, according to the manufacturer's recommendations, to generate TCR beta libraries from genomic DNA. For library preparation, a first multiplex PCR was performed with proprietary primers, followed by a second PCR in which unique barcodes were added, and bead cleanups were performed after each round. A positive control reaction and a negative control reaction, both provided in the kit, were run with every batch of samples. The final libraries underwent checking on an Agilent 4200 TapeStation D1000 ScreenTape, volumetric pooling, and quantification by qPCR. An Illumina NextSeq500 fitted with a MidOutput 150-cycle cartridge performed the sequencing, running 156 Read1 cycles and 15 Index1 cycles with the kit's custom primers. The pooled library was loaded at approximately 1 pM with a 20% PhiX control spike-in. The authors' pipeline ran thus. Vendor-processed data were analyzed in R, and a clonotype was defined as all T cells sharing the same CDR3 nucleotide sequence. In the clone abundance analyses, frequencies were normalized to the 10,000 most abundant clones in each sample. Public T cell clones, which averaged fewer than five per sample, were excluded before analysis. Tumor-enriched and baseline blood-enriched clonotypes were defined by at least a 32-fold difference in abundance between compartments. A beta-binomial differential abundance model was used to identify clonotypes that expanded or contracted between blood time points. Similarity between tumor and blood repertoires was quantified using the Baroni-Urbani and Buser coefficient, and groups were compared with two-tailed Wilcoxon tests in R. Not all clones reach the TCRdb copy of this immuneACCESS table, which keeps in-frame sequences only. Checked studies attribute under half of the gap to unresolved V genes and leave the rest unexplained. The D gene and trimming were derived from the DNA, and the V and J assignments and clone size from that table. Across this sample there are about 150,000 clones, with around 90% seen only once. The ten largest account for around 13% of the sample.

The time point label for this specimen denotes: blood 2 weeks post-SBRT. The meaning of the sample's treatment or condition label: 15 Gy SBRT to primary tumor, nephrectomy 4 weeks later. To track tumor-enriched clonotypes, serial peripheral blood was sampled from radiation-treated patients at baseline and at 2 weeks and 4 weeks after SBRT. Every patient had renal cell carcinoma of clear cell pathology. The QIAamp DNA Blood Mini Kit (Qiagen) was used to prepare genomic DNA for TCR sequencing. Samples were included in the analyses only if all quality control checks were passed. Reading from cysteine to phenylalanine, the CDR3 counts 17 amino acids. Solely the CDR3 DNA is kept, with 51 bases framed from the first base. After removal of 5 bases from V and 6 bases from J, the junction retains 17 bases not matched to a gene. From the germline V gene (reference sequence), CDR1 is SEHNR and CDR2 is FQNEAQ.

This clonotype was obtained from a woman between 45 and 60 years old with renal cell carcinoma. Specimen: blood, collected from a patient whose treatment included radiotherapy and nephrectomy. The chain links TRBV7-9 with TRBJ2-5, with 8 bases matching TRBD2. The CDR3 amino acid sequence is: CASSPRPGTSGRQTQYF. The DNA is as follows: TGTGCCAGCAGCCCCCGTCCCGGGACTAGTGGGCGGCAGACCCAGTACTTC. Where the CDR3 stops, the reference TRBV7-9 and TRBJ2-5 genes take over; the full variable domain is DTGVSQNPRHKITKRGQNVTFRCDPISEHNRLYWYRQTLGQGPEFLTYFQNEAQLEKSRLLSDRFSAERPKGSFSTLEIQRTEQGDSAMYLCASSPRPGTSGRQTQYFGPGTRLLVL.